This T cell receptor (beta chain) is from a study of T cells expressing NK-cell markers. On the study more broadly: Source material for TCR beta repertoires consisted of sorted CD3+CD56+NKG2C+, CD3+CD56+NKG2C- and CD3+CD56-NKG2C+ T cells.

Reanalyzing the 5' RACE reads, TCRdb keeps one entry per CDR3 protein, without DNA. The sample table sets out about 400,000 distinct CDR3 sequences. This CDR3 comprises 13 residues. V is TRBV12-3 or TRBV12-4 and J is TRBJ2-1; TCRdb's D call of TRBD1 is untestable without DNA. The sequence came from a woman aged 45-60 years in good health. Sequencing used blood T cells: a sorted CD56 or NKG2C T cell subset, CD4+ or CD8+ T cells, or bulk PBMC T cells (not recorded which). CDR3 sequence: CASTRDLYNEQFF.